These T cell receptor beta chains were read from a single sample in a study of blood T cells in healthy people across ages. One entry per CDR3 protein, called by TCRdb with MiXCR from the 5' RACE reads. The sample records approximately 800,000 distinct CDR3 sequences, approximately 24% being singletons. The same sample was also studied in work on T cells of mothers and their children.

Sequencing input: blood. These receptors came from a boy aged 5-17 years in good health. Each CDR3 is given with its conserved first and last residue. For some rows the clone size is stated as once, few or many, or as a class when expanded; others skip it.

TRBJ2-2 | TRBV5-1 | - | CASSLGPAFTGELFF
TRBJ2-6 | TRBV5-1 | - | CASSTSLAGVSSGANVLTF
TRBJ1-3 | TRBV29-1 | - | CSATGNFGNTIYF
TRBJ1-5 | TRBV7-2 | - | CASSLERGGQPQHF
TRBJ1-1 | TRBV6-5 | - | CASSGTGVPTEAFF
TRBJ2-7 | TRBV7-6 | many | CASSPTDSYEQYF
TRBJ2-7 | TRBV10-3 | few | CAISGTELHYEQYF
TRBJ1-1 | TRBV6-6 | - | CAISYRGHDLYTEAFF
TRBJ2-1 | TRBV7-9 | - | CASSHTGRSYNEQFF
TRBJ1-6 | TRBV5-1 | - | CASSLTWFAPLHF
TRBJ2-4 | TRBV6-6 | few | CASRWGGGGAKNIQYF
TRBJ2-1 | TRBV6-6 | few | CASSRNRAPSNEQFF
TRBJ1-6 | TRBV7-9 | - | CASSSGQGTSPLHF
TRBJ2-5 | TRBV2 | few | CASTNGRQETQYF